This T cell receptor beta chain stems from a study of T cell repertoires in cytomegalovirus infection. TCRdb fed the reads into MiXCR, producing one record per CDR3 protein. This table holds hundreds of thousands of distinct CDR3 sequences, roughly 46% found once. In the case of this clonotype: Its antigen is not known.

Trimming at V came to 3 bases and at J to 3 bases, leaving 6 bases not matched to a gene. The germline CDR1 and CDR2 sequences are SGHVS and FQNEAQ. This CDR3 has 17 amino acids. The receptor was derived from a human donor in good health (CMV status not recorded). Some clones in this sample may be carry-over from other donors' samples. The sample was cultured PBMCs, taken from culture after CMV antigen stimulation. The rearrangement links TRBV7-8 to TRBJ2-1; 12 nucleotides agree with TRBD2. CDR3 bases: TGTGCCAGCAGCTTCGACCGACTAGCGGGAGACTACAATGAGCAGTTCTTC. Translating it yields CASSFDRLAGDYNEQFF.